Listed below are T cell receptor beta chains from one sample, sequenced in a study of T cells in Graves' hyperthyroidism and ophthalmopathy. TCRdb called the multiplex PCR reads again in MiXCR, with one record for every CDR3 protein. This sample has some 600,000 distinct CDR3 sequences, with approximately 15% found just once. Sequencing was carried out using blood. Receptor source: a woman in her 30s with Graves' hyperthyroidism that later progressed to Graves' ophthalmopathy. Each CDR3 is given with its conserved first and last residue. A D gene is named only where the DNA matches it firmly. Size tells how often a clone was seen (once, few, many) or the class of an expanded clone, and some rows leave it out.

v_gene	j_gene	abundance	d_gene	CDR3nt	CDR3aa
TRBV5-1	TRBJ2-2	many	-	TGCGCCAGCAGCTTGAAAGGCCAAGACGGGGAGCTGTTTTTT	CASSLKGQDGELFF
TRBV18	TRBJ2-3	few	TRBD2	TGTGCCAGCTCGAGCGGGGGATGGGATACGCAGTATTTT	CASSSGGWDTQYF
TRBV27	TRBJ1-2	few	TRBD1	TGTGCCAGCAGTTTGGGTGGGACAGGGATAGGTTCGACTGGCTACACCTTC	CASSLGGTGIGSTGYTF
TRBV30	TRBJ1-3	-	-	TGTGCCTGGAGTTATTCAGGTGGGACTCAAGGAAACACCATATATTTT	CAWSYSGGTQGNTIYF
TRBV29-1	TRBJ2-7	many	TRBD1	TGCAGCGTTGGTCGGGACAGGGTGATTGGCGAGCAGTACTTC	CSVGRDRVIGEQYF
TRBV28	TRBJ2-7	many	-	TGTGCCAGCAGCCCTCACACAGGGTCCTCCTACGAGCAGTACTTC	CASSPHTGSSYEQYF
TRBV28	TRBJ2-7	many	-	TGTGCCAGCAGTTTAATTACAGGGACTGTCTACGAGCAGTACTTC	CASSLITGTVYEQYF
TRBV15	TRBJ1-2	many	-	TGTGCCACCAGCAGAGGGAAAAGGGACTATGGCTACACCTTC	CATSRGKRDYGYTF
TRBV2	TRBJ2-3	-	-	TGTGCCAGCAGTGAAGCGGGAGTCCGCACAGATACGCAGTATTTT	CASSEAGVRTDTQYF
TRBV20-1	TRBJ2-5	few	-	TGCAGTGCTAGTTTGCCGCCGGAGACCCAGTACTTC	CSASLPPETQYF
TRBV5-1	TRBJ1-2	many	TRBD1	TGCGCCAGCAGCGGAGACAGGGTTGGCGGCTACACCTTC	CASSGDRVGGYTF
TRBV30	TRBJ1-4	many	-	TGTGCCTGGAGCGCACAGCGGCATGAAAAACTGTTTTTT	CAWSAQRHEKLFF
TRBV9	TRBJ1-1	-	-	TGTGCCAGCAGCGAGCGGGAGTCGGTGATGAACACTGAAGCTTTCTTT	CASSERESVMNTEAFF
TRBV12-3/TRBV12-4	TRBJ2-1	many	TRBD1	TGTGCCAGCAGTCGACAGGGGGCGCGGAGCAATGAGCAGTTCTTC	CASSRQGARSNEQFF
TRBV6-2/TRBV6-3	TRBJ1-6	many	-	TGTGCCAGCCGCCAACTTGGGGGCTCACCCCTCCACTTT	CASRQLGGSPLHF
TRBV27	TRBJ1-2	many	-	TGTGCCAGCAGTTCTGTGGAAGGCACGCTTGAATATGGCTACACCTTC	CASSSVEGTLEYGYTF
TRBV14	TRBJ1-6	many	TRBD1	TGTGCCAGCAGCCAGACAGGGCGGAATTCACCCCTCCACTTT	CASSQTGRNSPLHF
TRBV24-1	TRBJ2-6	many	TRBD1	TGTGCCACCAGTGGCGGACAGGACTCTGGGGCCAACGTCCTGACTTTC	CATSGGQDSGANVLTF
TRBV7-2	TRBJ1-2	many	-	TGTGCCAGCAGAGTAGTGAGGATCCAGGGGCCCTATGGCTACACCTTC	CASRVVRIQGPYGYTF
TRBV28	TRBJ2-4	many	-	TGTGCCAGCAGCCACCCCCTCCCGCTAGTTACCCAGGGAGCCAAAAACATTCAGTACTTC	CASSHPLPLVTQGAKNIQYF
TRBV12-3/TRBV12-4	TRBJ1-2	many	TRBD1	TGTGCCAGCAGCCCGGGACAGCACTATGGCTACACCTTC	CASSPGQHYGYTF
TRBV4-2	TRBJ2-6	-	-	TGTGCCAGCAGCCAAGAACTGGACGTTATCCGGGCCAACGTCCTGACTTTC	CASSQELDVIRANVLTF
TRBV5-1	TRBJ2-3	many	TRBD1	TGCGCCAGTCATAGGACAGGATCGCACCTCACAGATACGCAGTATTTT	CASHRTGSHLTDTQYF
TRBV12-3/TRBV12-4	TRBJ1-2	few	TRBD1	TGTGCCAGCAGTCCGGGACAGATCGATGGCTACACCTTC	CASSPGQIDGYTF
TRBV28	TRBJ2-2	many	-	TGTGCCAGCACACCAAACCGGGACACCGGGGAGCTGTTTTTT	CASTPNRDTGELFF
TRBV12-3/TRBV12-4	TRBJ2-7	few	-	TGTGCCAGCAGTTTTTTCGACGGAATTAACTACGAGCAGTACTTC	CASSFFDGINYEQYF
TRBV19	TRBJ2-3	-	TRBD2	TGTGCCAGTAGTATAGATCCCCCAAGACTAGCGGGGGATGATACGCAGTATTTT	CASSIDPPRLAGDDTQYF
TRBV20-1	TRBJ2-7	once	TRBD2	TGCAGTGCTAGAGATCCAGCGGGAGGAAAAGAGCAGTACTTC	CSARDPAGGKEQYF
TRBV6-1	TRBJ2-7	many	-	TGTGCCAGCAGCTTAGACGGGGTAAGCTCCTACGAGCAGTACTTC	CASSLDGVSSYEQYF
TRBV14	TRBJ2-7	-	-	TGTGCCAGCAGCCAAGGTTGGCGTGACGCCTACGAGCAGTACTTC	CASSQGWRDAYEQYF
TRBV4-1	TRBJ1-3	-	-	TGCGCCAGCAGCCAGACCGTCTTGATCTCTGGAAACACCATATATTTT	CASSQTVLISGNTIYF
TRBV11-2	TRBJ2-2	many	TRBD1	TGTGCCAGCAGATCCGCCGGGACAGGGGGGGCCGGGGAGCTGTTTTTT	CASRSAGTGGAGELFF